This passage covers 17 T cell receptor beta chains from one sample sequenced in a study of T cells in tuberculosis. Profiling relied on immunoSEQ multiplex PCR, and the TCRdb table lists in-frame clones only, not all of them. The sample comprises about 30,000 clones, approximately 94% of which are singletons, and approximately 8.1% rests with the top ten. The source material was PBMCs. These receptor sequences come from a donor aged 10 to 29 with latent tuberculosis or without tuberculosis infection.

Notes on this clone: A read error may produce the germline difference seen at one junction end. The V gene is TRBV25-1, the J gene TRBJ1-1; TRBD1 aligns across 10 bases. Germline CDR1 is MGHDK and CDR2 is SYGVNS. CDR3 length: 17 residues. As DNA, the CDR3 is TGTGCCAGCAGTGAATCCCCCCATACCGGGACAGGGGAAGAAGTTTTCTTT. It is translated as CASSESPHTGTGEEVFF.

The rearrangement joins TRBV19 to TRBJ2-1, with a tentative D call TRBD2 (6 bases). Trimming left V 7 bases short and J 2 bases short, with 21 bases between. The CDR3 runs to 17 residues. The germline CDR1 and CDR2 sequences are LNHDA and SQIVND (reference sequence). The CDR3 is CASTQNLLAMAYNEQFF. DNA for the CDR3: TGTGCCAGTACCCAAAACCTCCTAGCGATGGCCTACAATGAGCAGTTCTTC. The entire variable domain, with the rest obtained from reference TRBV19 and TRBJ2-1, is as follows: DGGITQSPKYLFRKEGQNVTLSCEQNLNHDAMYWYRQDPGQGLRLIYYSQIVNDFQKGDIAEGYSVSREKKESFPLTVTSAQKNPTAFYLCASTQNLLAMAYNEQFFGPGTRLTVL.

CDR3 protein: CASSQDRGSTYEQYF. The CDR3 region has the DNA TGTGCCAGCAGCCAAGATCGGGGATCGACCTACGAGCAGTACTTC. V usage is TRBV14 and J usage is TRBJ2-7, with D maybe TRBD2 (5 bases). V gave up 0 bases and J gave up 2 bases, with 11 bases separating them. Germline V lookup: CDR1 SGHDN, CDR2 FVKESK. The CDR3 totals 15 residues.

V is TRBV5-4 and J is TRBJ2-7; TRBD1 aligns across 7 bases. V trimming: 5 bases; J trimming: 5 bases; junction bases outside the gene matches: 10. The CDR3 length is 14 residues. Germline CDR1 and CDR2: SGHNT and YYREEE (reference sequence). CDR3 bases: TGTGCCAGCAGTTTTCTGAGAGACAGGGACGAGCAGTACTTC. Amino acids: CASSFLRDRDEQYF.

This clone was observed a few times. This chain connects TRBV28 to TRBJ1-2, with 9 bases fitting TRBD1. Trimming took 6 bases from V and 4 from J; bases not matched to a gene: 9. Germline V gene sequence: CDR1 MDHEN, CDR2 SYDVKM. The CDR3 spans 15 residues. The CDR3 region is CASRSRDRGAYGYTF. In DNA, the CDR3 is TGTGCCAGCAGATCCCGTGACAGGGGGGCCTATGGCTACACCTTC.

This chain uses TRBV5-1 with TRBJ1-4, with 10 bases fitting TRBD1. The CDR3 is 14 residues long. J lost 8 bases, V lost 4 bases, and 5 bases had no gene match. The germline V gene encodes CDR1 SGHRS and CDR2 YFSETQ. As DNA, the CDR3 is TGCGCCAGCAGCCCCGGGACAGGGGACGAAAAACTGTTTTTT. Amino acids: CASSPGTGDEKLFF.

This clone was found once. The chain couples TRBV27 to TRBJ2-2; maybe TRBD1 (5 bases). The CDR3 has 15 residues. Trimming cost V 3 bases and J 6 bases, with 14 bases left between them. Germline V gene data show CDR1 as MNHEY and CDR2 as SMNVEV (reference sequence). The CDR3 sequence: CASSFDRPRAGELFF. The CDR3 bases are TGTGCCAGCAGTTTCGACAGACCACGGGCCGGGGAGCTGTTTTTT.

The J gene is TRBJ2-3, the V gene TRBV2, with 7 bases lining up with TRBD1. CDR1 SNHLY and CDR2 FYNNEI come from the germline V gene. V lost 4 bases and J lost 2; bases outside the gene matches: 3. This CDR3 comprises 14 residues. This CDR3 reads CASSATGDTDTQYF. The CDR3 DNA follows: TGTGCCAGCAGTGCAACAGGGGACACAGATACGCAGTATTTT.

The chain carries TRBV18 and TRBJ2-2; 11 positions agree with TRBD2. Germline assignment: CDR1 KGHSH and CDR2 LQKENI. The CDR3 totals 16 residues. The ends lost 1 base at V and 6 bases at J; junction bases unmatched: 4. The CDR3 DNA reads TGTGCCAGCTCACCACTTAGCGGGAGGGCCGCCGGGGAGCTGTTTTTT. Its protein is CASSPLSGRAAGELFF. Drawing the rest from reference TRBV18 and TRBJ2-2, the complete variable domain is NAGVMQNPRHLVRRRGQEARLRCSPMKGHSHVYWYRQLPEEGLKFMVYLQKENIIDESGMPKERFSAEFPKEGPSILRIQQVVRGDSAAYFCASSPLSGRAAGELFFGEGSRLTVL.

J is TRBJ2-7 and V is TRBV28, with a tentative D call TRBD2 (6 bases). The germline V and J ends were trimmed by 4 bases and 5 bases, with 18 bases remaining between them. This CDR3 has 15 amino acids. Germline V gene sequence: CDR1 MDHEN, CDR2 SYDVKM. CDR3 sequence (DNA): TGTGCCAGCAGTTCCAGACAGACACGCGGGGACGAGCAGTACTTC. This translates into CASSSRQTRGDEQYF. The whole variable domain, filled in from reference TRBV28 and TRBJ2-7, reads DVKVTQSSRYLVKRTGEKVFLECVQDMDHENMFWYRQDPGLGLRLIYFSYDVKMKEKGDIPEGYSVSREKKERFSLILESASTNQTSMYLCASSSRQTRGDEQYFGPGTRLTVT.

The chain employs TRBV6-1 and TRBJ2-7; D is perhaps TRBD1 (6 bases). V lost 6 bases and J 3 bases, leaving 12 bases between the germline ends. The CDR3 has 13 amino acids. The germline V gene encodes CDR1 MNHNS and CDR2 SASEGT. The CDR3 is CASSHTGFYEQYF. The CDR3 DNA reads TGTGCCAGCAGCCACACAGGGTTCTACGAGCAGTACTTC.

The chain is built from TRBV19 and TRBJ1-5; 7 nucleotides align to TRBD1. V trimming: 7 bases; J trimming: 2 bases; junction bases outside the gene matches: 14. CDR1 and CDR2 from the germline V gene are LNHDA and SQIVND (reference sequence). There are 17 residues in the CDR3. CDR3 region: CASNPSAQGVGNQPQHF. The CDR3 DNA follows: TGTGCCAGTAACCCCTCCGCTCAGGGGGTCGGCAATCAGCCCCAGCATTTT.

V is TRBV5-1 and J is TRBJ2-7; 10 bases map to TRBD2. V lost 5 bases to trimming and J lost 6 bases; unmatched junction nucleotides: 8. The germline gives CDR1 SGHRS, CDR2 YFSETQ. The CDR3 covers 14 residues. The CDR3 sequence: CASSIGTSELEQYF. The CDR3 DNA reads as TGCGCCAGCAGTATCGGGACTAGCGAGCTCGAGCAGTACTTC.

The gene calls are TRBV6-5 and TRBJ1-2, with a possible D match to TRBD1 (6 bases). Trimming removed 5 bases at V and 5 bases at J, with 18 bases between. The CDR3 runs to 15 residues. The germline CDR1 and CDR2 sequences are MNHEY and SVGAGI. The CDR3, as DNA: TGTGCCAGCAGTCGTACTCAGGGGTCGGGGTATGGCTACACCTTC. It encodes CASSRTQGSGYGYTF.

The CDR3 protein is CASSLRGTSANEQFF. Here the CDR3 DNA reads TGTGCCAGCAGTTTAAGGGGGACTAGCGCCAATGAGCAGTTCTTC. The chain recombines TRBV27 with TRBJ2-1; 10 bases line up with TRBD2. The CDR3 length is 15 residues. The J segment lost 6 bases and the V segment lost 2 bases, leaving 4 bases of the junction unmatched. Per germline, CDR1 MNHEY and CDR2 SMNVEV (reference sequence).

The gene calls are TRBV4-2 and TRBJ2-5; possible D gene TRBD1, 6 bases. V dropped 0 bases and J dropped 9 bases, with 8 bases sitting between them. This CDR3 spans 12 amino acids. Germline values: CDR1 LGHNA, CDR2 YNFKEQ. The CDR3 DNA sequence: TGTGCCAGCAGCCAAGATGAGGGGGCCCAGTACTTC. Amino acids: CASSQDEGAQYF.

This chain uses TRBV5-4 with TRBJ2-1; D remains unclear. Per the germline V gene, CDR1 is SGHNT and CDR2 is YYREEE (reference sequence). The germline V and J ends were trimmed by 4 bases and 7 bases, with 15 bases remaining between them. CDR3 size: 14 residues. CDR3 protein: CASSPQPLENEQFF. CDR3 coding DNA: TGTGCCAGCAGCCCCCAACCGCTAGAGAATGAGCAGTTCTTC.